This is a list of T cell receptor beta chains from one sample in a study of identical twins. TCRdb reanalysed the 5' RACE reads using MiXCR and keeps one entry per CDR3 protein. The repertoire has 500,000 to 650,000 distinct CDR3 sequences, 20% to 25% of them found once; the top ten carry roughly 0.5%. This sample also appeared in a second study, on yellow fever vaccine responses in identical twins.

Sequences were obtained from CD4+ T cells sorted from blood. The receptors originated from a woman aged 18-29 years in good health. Both conserved end residues are trimmed from each CDR3. The order of the fields is CDR3 length, J gene, V gene, clone size, CDR3 protein. Size is omitted from some rows. Given values are once, few, many or a class for expanded clones.

cdr3_length: 12; j_call: TRBJ2-7; v_call: TRBV2; clone_size: .; cdr3_aa: ASSEMGPVYEQY
cdr3_length: 15; j_call: TRBJ2-1; v_call: TRBV12-5; clone_size: .; cdr3_aa: ASGGAGQAIVYNEQF
cdr3_length: 9; j_call: TRBJ2-3; v_call: TRBV20-1; clone_size: .; cdr3_aa: SETGADTQY
cdr3_length: 12; j_call: TRBJ1-2; v_call: TRBV11-2; clone_size: many; cdr3_aa: ASSLRQGHYGYT
cdr3_length: 12; j_call: TRBJ1-2; v_call: TRBV6-5; clone_size: .; cdr3_aa: ASSFLTGDYGYT
cdr3_length: 13; j_call: TRBJ2-3; v_call: TRBV10-3; clone_size: few; cdr3_aa: AISPGQGITDTQY
cdr3_length: 14; j_call: TRBJ1-4; v_call: TRBV5-1; clone_size: .; cdr3_aa: ASSGQGQGTNEKLF
cdr3_length: 11; j_call: TRBJ1-2; v_call: TRBV3-1; clone_size: many; cdr3_aa: ASSSGGGYGYT
cdr3_length: 9; j_call: TRBJ2-1; v_call: TRBV20-1; clone_size: .; cdr3_aa: SASKPPFEF
cdr3_length: 13; j_call: TRBJ1-6; v_call: TRBV20-1; clone_size: .; cdr3_aa: SASTEASYNSPLH
cdr3_length: 11; j_call: TRBJ2-5; v_call: TRBV24-1; clone_size: .; cdr3_aa: AVGGWPGETQY
cdr3_length: 12; j_call: TRBJ1-1; v_call: TRBV12-3/TRBV12-4; clone_size: .; cdr3_aa: ASTPTGMDTEAF
cdr3_length: 13; j_call: TRBJ2-3; v_call: TRBV12-3/TRBV12-4; clone_size: few; cdr3_aa: ASSSGTRDIDTQY
cdr3_length: 14; j_call: TRBJ2-5; v_call: TRBV5-1; clone_size: few; cdr3_aa: ASSRGSSGAQETQY
cdr3_length: 9; j_call: TRBJ2-1; v_call: TRBV20-1; clone_size: many; cdr3_aa: SARFYNEQF
cdr3_length: 11; j_call: TRBJ1-4; v_call: TRBV5-1; clone_size: .; cdr3_aa: ASGIGPGEKLF
cdr3_length: 13; j_call: TRBJ2-1; v_call: TRBV10-3; clone_size: .; cdr3_aa: AISGRTGRNNEQF